Listed below are T cell receptor beta chains from one sample, sequenced in a study of blood T cell repertoires in COVID-19. Profiling relied on immunoSEQ multiplex PCR, and the TCRdb table lists in-frame clones only, not all of them. The sample records around 250,000 clones, 70% to 90% being singletons. Sequencing used PBMCs or T cells enriched from blood (not recorded which). These receptors originate from a woman aged 25 to 39 with acute COVID-19. Each CDR3 is given with its conserved first and last residue. The D gene is left open where the match is weak. Some rows mark clone size as missing; the rest say once, few, many or name a class of expanded clone.

cdr3_nt cdr3_aa d_call j_call v_call clone_size
TGTGCCAGCAGTGAAGTTTCCCTAAGTCAGCCCCAGCATTTT CASSEVSLSQPQHF - TRBJ1-5 TRBV6-1 few
TGCGCCAGCAGCCAAGATCTGGGACAGGGTCCCACTGTCTATGGCTACACCTTC CASSQDLGQGPTVYGYTF TRBD1 TRBJ1-2 TRBV4-1 -
TGTGCCAGCAGTGACAAGGTTGGCGGTGAAGCTTTCTTT CASSDKVGGEAFF - TRBJ1-1 TRBV6-4 -
TGTGCCAGCAGTGAAACCCTAGGACTTACGAATTCACCCCTCCACTTT CASSETLGLTNSPLHF - TRBJ1-6 TRBV6-1 -
TGTGCCAGCGAAACTCGGTTCTTC CASETRFF - TRBJ2-1 TRBV7-9 once
TGCGCCAGCAGCTTGGTTAGCGGAAACTACGAGCAGTACTTC CASSLVSGNYEQYF - TRBJ2-7 TRBV5-1 -
TGTGCCATCAGTTCCGGGACAGGGTTCACTGAAGCTTTCTTT CAISSGTGFTEAFF TRBD1 TRBJ1-1 TRBV10-3 -
TGCGCCAGCAGCTTGGCCGGGACATCGCGCACAGATACGCAGTATTTT CASSLAGTSRTDTQYF - TRBJ2-3 TRBV5-1 once
TGCGCCAGCAGCTTTGGGACTAGCAGCCAAGAGACCCAGTACTTC CASSFGTSSQETQYF TRBD2 TRBJ2-5 TRBV5-1 -
TGTGCCAGCAGTAAACAGGGGCGGCAGCCCCAGCATTTT CASSKQGRQPQHF TRBD1 TRBJ1-5 TRBV27 -